This entry lists 9 T cell receptor beta chains sequenced from one sample in a study of blood T cells in healthy people across ages. Together with a sample-barcoded 5' primer, a J-beta primer mix was included in a second PCR lasting about 7 to 11 cycles. Via MiXCR, TCRdb re-called the 5' RACE reads, giving one row per CDR3 protein. The sample has about 1.6 million distinct CDR3 sequences, roughly 32% seen once; the top ten hold about 11%. Sequences were obtained from blood. The receptors here all came from a woman in her twenties or thirties in good health.

In the case of this clonotype: The CDR3 does not end in the conserved phenylalanine or tryptophan, so this is likely a read error. Here the CDR3 DNA reads TGCGCCAGCAGCCTAGGACGGACCTACGAGCAGTACAAC. This translates into CASSLGRTYEQYN. The chain recombines TRBV5-1 with TRBJ2-7, with D uncertain. The CDR3 covers 13 residues. With 4 bases removed from V and 2 bases from J, the gap between germline ends came to 10 bases. The germline V gene encodes CDR1 SGHRS and CDR2 YFSETQ.

Only a few counts were recorded for this clonotype. The J gene is TRBJ2-7, the V gene TRBV5-1, with D possibly TRBD2 on 6 matching bases. This CDR3 region has 16 residues. Trimming removed 2 bases from V and 3 bases from J, with 18 bases in between. Germline-derived CDR1 and CDR2 are SGHRS and YFSETQ. This CDR3 is CASSFGTRDSNYEQYF. For the CDR3, the DNA is TGCGCCAGCAGCTTTGGAACCCGGGACTCGAACTACGAGCAGTACTTC.

This chain uses TRBV4-1 with TRBJ2-1; 8 bases fit TRBD1. Germline V lookup: CDR1 MGHRA, CDR2 YSYEKL. V shed 2 bases and J 5 bases; nucleotides not matched to a gene: 14. The CDR3 extends over 18 amino acids. CDR3 sequence (DNA): TGCGCCAGCAGCCAAAGGCCCCCGACTGACAGGGGCGACAATGAGCAGTTCTTC. Translation: CASSQRPPTDRGDNEQFF.

A few counts support this clonotype. It may be a read error: a sequence one base away is much more abundant. The chain couples TRBV29-1 to TRBJ2-7; D possibly uses TRBD1 or TRBD2 (5 bases each). CDR1 and CDR2 from the germline V gene are SQVTM and ANQGSEA. CDR3 size: 12 residues. With 4 bases removed from V and 7 bases from J, the gap between germline ends came to 14 bases. The DNA for the CDR3 is TGCAGCGTTGCAGGGCCCCGGGGAGAGCAGTACTTC. This encodes CSVAGPRGEQYF.

V gene TRBV30 combines with J gene TRBJ2-7, with 7 bases lining up with TRBD1. Unmatched junction bases numbered 8, after V lost 5 bases and J lost 1 base. The germline V gene encodes CDR1 GTSNPN and CDR2 SVGIG (reference sequence). There are 14 residues in the CDR3. The CDR3 protein is CAWGTDSKSYEQYF. CDR3 nucleotides: TGTGCCTGGGGGACAGACAGTAAATCCTACGAGCAGTACTTC.

This clonotype was observed a few times. The chain joins TRBV29-1 to TRBJ2-5, with D possibly called TRBD1 or TRBD2 (7 bases each). V was trimmed by 4 bases and J by 1 base, leaving 13 bases between them. The CDR3 loop spans 14 amino acids. Germline CDR1 is SQVTM and CDR2 is ANQGSEA. In DNA form, the CDR3 reads TGCAGCGTTGTGGGGGGGACAGCCCAAGAGACCCAGTACTTC. Translating it yields CSVVGGTAQETQYF.

V and J are TRBV29-1 and TRBJ1-2; D is ambiguous. Looked up from germline, CDR1 is SQVTM and CDR2 is ANQGSEA. V was cut by 7 bases and J by 5 bases, with 11 bases left in between. The CDR3 extends over 11 amino acids. CDR3 DNA: TGCAGCGCCCCCGGGGAGTATGGCTACACCTTC. This gives the protein CSAPGEYGYTF.

This chain uses TRBV7-9 with TRBJ1-2; 7 bases align to TRBD1. Losses at the gene ends were 5 bases for V and 8 bases for J; bases not matched to a gene: 11. Germline V gene data show CDR1 as SEHNR and CDR2 as FQNEAQ (reference sequence). The CDR3 loop spans 14 amino acids. The CDR3 protein is CASSPRDSLRGYTF. Written as DNA, the CDR3 is TGTGCCAGCAGCCCCCGGGACAGTCTCAGAGGCTACACCTTC. The full variable domain, completed using reference TRBV7-9 and TRBJ1-2, is DTGVSQNPRHKITKRGQNVTFRCDPISEHNRLYWYRQTLGQGPEFLTYFQNEAQLEKSRLLSDRFSAERPKGSFSTLEIQRTEQGDSAMYLCASSPRDSLRGYTFGSGTRLTVV.

As for this clonotype: One end of the junction does not line up with germline, which may come from a read error. The chain recombines TRBV20-1 with TRBJ2-1; 8 bases map to TRBD2. The CDR3 sequence is 18 residues long. In germline, CDR1 is DFQATT, CDR2 SNEGSKA (reference sequence). The DNA of the CDR3 is TGCAGTGTTAGAAGTATTAGCGGGGAGCGGATATTCTACAATGAGCAGTTCTTC. Its protein is CSVRSISGERIFYNEQFF.